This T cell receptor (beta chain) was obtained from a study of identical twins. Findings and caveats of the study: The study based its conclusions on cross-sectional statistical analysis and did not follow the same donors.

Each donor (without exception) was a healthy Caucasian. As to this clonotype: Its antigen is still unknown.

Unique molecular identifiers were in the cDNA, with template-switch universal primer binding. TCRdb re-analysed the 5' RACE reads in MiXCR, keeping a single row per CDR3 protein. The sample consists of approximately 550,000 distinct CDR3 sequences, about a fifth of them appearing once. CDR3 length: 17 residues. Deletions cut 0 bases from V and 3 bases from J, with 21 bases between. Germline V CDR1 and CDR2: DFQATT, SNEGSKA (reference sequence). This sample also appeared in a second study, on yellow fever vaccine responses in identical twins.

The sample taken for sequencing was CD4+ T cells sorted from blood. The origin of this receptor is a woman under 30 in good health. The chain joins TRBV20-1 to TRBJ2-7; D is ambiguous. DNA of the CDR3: TGCAGTGCTAGAGATCTCGGACGGCTGGAAGACCTCTACGAGCAGTACGTC. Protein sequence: CSARDLGRLEDLYEQYV.